These 8 T cell receptor beta chains share one sample of origin, sequenced in a study of CD8 T cells in ankylosing spondylitis. Study-wide findings and caveats: Ankylosing spondylitis blood appeared to carry a characteristic TCR beta motif of fewer than 10 highly homologous variants.

No antigen has been identified for these receptors. From the 5' RACE reads, TCRdb called clonotypes with MiXCR, one entry per CDR3 protein. The data hold approximately 400,000 distinct CDR3 sequences, with approximately 17% observed a single time. Material for sequencing was blood, either unsorted or a sorted T cell fraction (not recorded which). These TCRs come from a male donor with ankylosing spondylitis.

The chain combines TRBV18 with TRBJ2-7; TRBD1 aligns across 7 bases. The CDR3 spans 14 residues. Germline CDR1 is KGHSH and CDR2 is LQKENI. After removal of 4 bases from V and 0 bases from J, the junction contained 3 bases not matched to a gene. This chain's CDR3 is CASSHSGGSYEQYF. CDR3 in DNA: TGTGCCAGCTCACACTCAGGGGGCTCCTACGAGCAGTACTTC.

This clonotype has at least ten counts. This chain joins TRBV5-1 and TRBJ1-1; D possibly corresponds to TRBD1 (5 bases). This CDR3 is 13 amino acids long. The germline V gene has CDR1 SGHRS and CDR2 YFSETQ. Deletions cut 4 bases from V and 6 bases from J, with 13 bases between. The CDR3 DNA reads TGCGCCAGCAGCAGCTTGGCAGGGTCTGAAGCTTTCTTT. This translates into CASSSLAGSEAFF.

This clonotype was counted only a few times. The chain has TRBV3-1 and TRBJ2-3, with 12 bases that match TRBD2. The CDR3 consists of 17 residues. The V gene end was trimmed by 4 bases and the J gene end by 0 bases; junction bases not matched to a gene: 5. The germline CDR1 and CDR2 sequences are LGHDT and YNNKEL (reference sequence). This CDR3 is CASSRTSGKRSTDTQYF. CDR3 coding DNA: TGTGCCAGCAGCCGGACTAGCGGGAAACGTAGCACAGATACGCAGTATTTT.

The sample holds a few counts of this clonotype. The chain links TRBV12-3 or TRBV12-4 to TRBJ2-5; 7 bases are a match to TRBD1. With V trimmed by 3 bases and J by 4 bases, 5 bases remained unmatched. The CDR3 has 14 residues. The CDR3, as DNA: TGTGCCAGCAGTTTGGCGAGGGGGCGAGAGACCCAGTACTTC. Translation: CASSLARGRETQYF.

In its sample, this clonotype was seen many times. The genes are TRBV20-1 and TRBJ2-1; maybe TRBD2 (5 bases). Germline V gene data show CDR1 as DFQATT and CDR2 as SNEGSKA (reference sequence). This CDR3 comprises 11 residues. V shed 5 bases and J shed 7 bases, with 9 bases lying between them. This CDR3 reads CSAPRTNEQFF. In nucleotides, the CDR3 is TGCAGTGCTCCGAGGACTAATGAGCAGTTCTTC.

The rearrangement uses TRBV18 and TRBJ1-3, with D unresolved. Germline assignment: CDR1 KGHSH and CDR2 LQKENI. The ends were cut back, 2 bases at V and 1 base at J, with 6 bases in the middle. The CDR3 is 14 residues long. The CDR3 region has the DNA TGTGCCAGCTCACCAGAGGGTTCTGGAAACACCATATATTTT. Protein: CASSPEGSGNTIYF.

This clonotype showed up just a few times. The V call is TRBV12-3 or TRBV12-4, the J call TRBJ2-5; 11 nucleotides match TRBD1. CDR3 length: 22 residues. With 1 base clipped from V and 5 bases from J, the junction kept 24 bases outside the gene matches. The CDR3 sequence is CASSLVVRRSSKGQGARETQYF. CDR3 nucleotides: TGTGCCAGCAGTTTAGTGGTACGGCGTTCCTCGAAAGGACAGGGGGCGCGGGAGACCCAGTACTTC.

This clonotype has only a few counts. The rearrangement uses TRBV12-3 or TRBV12-4 and TRBJ2-3; possibly TRBD2 for D (6 bases). The CDR3 is 13 residues long. The V and J ends lost 5 bases and 6 bases respectively, with 12 bases between them. The DNA for the CDR3 is TGTGCCAGCAGTGTCTTTCTAGCGGATACGCAGTATTTT. This encodes CASSVFLADTQYF.